A selection of T cell receptor beta chains follows, all from one sample in a study of T cells after yellow fever vaccination. TCRdb re-called the 5' RACE reads with MiXCR, one entry per CDR3 protein. Found here are 310,000 or so distinct CDR3 sequences, roughly 4% of them singletons; the top ten hold 20% to 25%. This specimen consisted of PBMCs, obtained on the day of the yellow fever booster vaccination. The receptors derive from a man in his late teens or twenties who received the YFV17D yellow fever vaccine. CDR3s leave out the opening cysteine and the closing phenylalanine or tryptophan. Each record gives: J gene, V gene, clone size, CDR3 protein. The listing skips clone size in some rows; elsewhere it reads once, few, many or a size class.

TRBJ2-5 | TRBV12-3/TRBV12-4 | few | ASSSGDLGTQY
TRBJ1-5 | TRBV18 | few | ASSPGSYSNQPQH
TRBJ2-5 | TRBV20-1 | few | SAPSGYETQY
TRBJ2-1 | TRBV6-2/TRBV6-3 | many | ASRLAGNVLYNEQF
TRBJ2-1 | TRBV5-1 | many | ASSSPRGPQGDEQF
TRBJ2-4 | TRBV6-2/TRBV6-3 | many | ASSYSRTSAKNIQY
TRBJ1-1 | TRBV11-2 | few | ASSLDLAVRAF
TRBJ2-7 | TRBV19 | NA | ASAPSRGGSYEQY
TRBJ2-3 | TRBV4-3 | NA | ASSQDLHSRDTDTQY
TRBJ2-3 | TRBV6-4 | NA | ASKLDRTYTQY
TRBJ2-5 | TRBV27 | many | ASSLVWNQETQY
TRBJ1-1 | TRBV5-1 | many | ASSLAVGLNTEAF
TRBJ2-7 | TRBV18 | many | ASSPDRKQY
TRBJ2-3 | TRBV5-4 | many | ASSLSAGVTDTQY
TRBJ2-5 | TRBV11-2 | many | ASSPGMLAGGLGETQY
TRBJ2-2 | TRBV28 | many | ASSLTLAYSTGELF
TRBJ2-5 | TRBV7-2 | many | ASSAVGGVSQETQY
TRBJ1-1 | TRBV28 | few | AGTRQGMNTEAF
TRBJ1-4 | TRBV24-1 | few | ATRALQGTNEKLF
TRBJ2-7 | TRBV6-1 | few | ASRAWIPYEQY
TRBJ2-6 | TRBV5-1 | NA | ASSLVANGANVLT
TRBJ1-2 | TRBV10-3 | many | AISESGQGARGYT
TRBJ1-2 | TRBV6-2/TRBV6-3 | few | ASSPGLGRRGYT
TRBJ2-3 | TRBV20-1 | NA | SATAGERWPSTDTQY
TRBJ2-7 | TRBV18 | many | ASSHLTGSTSEQY
TRBJ2-7 | TRBV5-6 | many | ASRAAGENYEQY
TRBJ1-1 | TRBV4-3 | NA | ASSPWDTNTEAF
TRBJ1-5 | TRBV19 | few | ASSTGPAGNQPQH
TRBJ2-1 | TRBV20-1 | many | SAYSGGLYNEQF
TRBJ2-3 | TRBV20-1 | many | SARAGETGDTQY
TRBJ2-2 | TRBV12-3/TRBV12-4 | many | ASSLEIKPGELF
TRBJ2-1 | TRBV12-3/TRBV12-4 | many | ASSPSGTSGSYNEQF
TRBJ2-5 | TRBV6-6 | many | ASSLAETETQY
TRBJ1-1 | TRBV5-1 | few | ASSWTGGSNTEAF
TRBJ1-1 | TRBV6-2/TRBV6-3 | many | ASTWTVNTEAF
TRBJ1-2 | TRBV12-3/TRBV12-4 | many | ASSWTVNYGYT
TRBJ1-5 | TRBV12-5 | NA | ASALGGSQPQH
TRBJ1-4 | TRBV5-1 | NA | ASSLFGQLGEKLF
TRBJ2-5 | TRBV20-1 | many | SARRGRGGTQETQY
TRBJ1-1 | TRBV4-2 | many | ASSQDDATGEAF
TRBJ2-5 | TRBV30 | many | AWSYNTKETQY
TRBJ2-3 | TRBV7-2 | many | ASSFGTAENTQY
TRBJ1-1 | TRBV5-1 | NA | ASSLRAGGVGTEAF
TRBJ1-5 | TRBV9 | few | ASSAAGIFQPQH
TRBJ2-2 | TRBV27 | NA | ASSLVGAGGELF
TRBJ1-1 | TRBV4-1 | NA | ASSQARLTNTEAF